These 4 T cell receptor beta chains were sequenced from one sample in a study of CXCR3-negative and CXCR3-positive naive CD8 T cells. The study made its TRB cDNA libraries by 5' RACE, adding UMI labels. From its re-call of the 5' RACE reads, TCRdb lists each CDR3 protein once, without DNA. The table lists about 57,000 distinct CDR3 sequences. The sequenced material came from memory CD8+ T cells from blood. The receptors come from a human donor in good health. Some clones in this sample may be carry-over from other donors' samples.

The CDR3 spells CASSRFTGGNYGYTF. V is TRBV5-4 and J is TRBJ1-2; the D call of TRBD1 rests on TCRdb alone, since no DNA is present to check it. The CDR3 covers 15 residues. Germline V lookup: CDR1 SGHNT, CDR2 YYREEE (reference sequence).

The chain carries TRBV7-9 and TRBJ1-6. The CDR3 length is 12 residues. Germline values: CDR1 SEHNR, CDR2 FQNEAQ (reference sequence). CDR3 sequence: CASSINNSPLHF.

V is TRBV6-5 and J is TRBJ2-5. Germline V gives CDR1 MNHEY, CDR2 SVGAGI. The CDR3 covers 15 residues. This CDR3 reads CASTPKTGWLETQYF.

The CDR3 here is CSVRLAGRTAAKNIQYF. The V gene is TRBV29-1, the J gene TRBJ2-4; TCRdb's D gene call, TRBD2, goes unchecked for lack of DNA. Germline V lookup: CDR1 SQVTM, CDR2 ANQGSEA. This CDR3 is 17 amino acids long. Full variable domain (rest looked up from reference TRBV29-1 and TRBJ2-4): SAVISQKPSRDICQRGTSLTIQCQVDSQVTMMFWYRQQPGQSLTLIATANQGSEATYESGFVIDKFPISRPNLTFSTLTVSNMSPEDSSIYLCSVRLAGRTAAKNIQYFGAGTRLSVL.